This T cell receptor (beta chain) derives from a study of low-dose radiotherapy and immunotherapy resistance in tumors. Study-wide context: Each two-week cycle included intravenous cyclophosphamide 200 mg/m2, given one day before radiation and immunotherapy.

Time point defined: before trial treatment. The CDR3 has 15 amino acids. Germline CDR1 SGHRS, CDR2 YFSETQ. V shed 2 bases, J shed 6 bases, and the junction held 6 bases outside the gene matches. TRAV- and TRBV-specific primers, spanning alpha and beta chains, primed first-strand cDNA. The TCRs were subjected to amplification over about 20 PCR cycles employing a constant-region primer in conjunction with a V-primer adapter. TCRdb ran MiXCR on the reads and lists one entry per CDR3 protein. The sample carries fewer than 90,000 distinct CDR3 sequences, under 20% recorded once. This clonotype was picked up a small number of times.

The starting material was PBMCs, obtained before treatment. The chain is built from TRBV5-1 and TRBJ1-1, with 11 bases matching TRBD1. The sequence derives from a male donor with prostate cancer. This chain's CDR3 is CASSFAGQGGSEAFF. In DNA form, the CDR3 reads TGCGCCAGCAGCTTTGCGGGACAGGGGGGATCTGAAGCTTTCTTT.